This TCR beta chain was sequenced during a study of cytomegalovirus exposure and HLA in healthy donors. General study results and limits: It was confirmed in vitro that a few of the CMV-associated chains were specific for CMV antigens.

The CDR3 length is 16 residues. V dropped 7 bases and J dropped 0 bases, with 15 bases sitting between them. CDR1 is SNHLY, CDR2 FYNNEI, per germline. With 60 Vbeta and 13 Jbeta primers, the PCR was carried out. Sequencing was performed with immunoSEQ multiplex PCR; in TCRdb, only in-frame clones are kept and a portion is missing. This sample has 150,000 to 200,000 clones, with 70% to 80% found just once. Of note for this clone: What it binds is unknown.

The V call is TRBV2, the J call TRBJ1-4; no clear D. The sequenced sample consisted of PBMCs. The source is a woman in her forties or fifties in good health and CMV-seronegative. CDR3 coding DNA: TGTGCCAGCAAGGGCGGGCTTGGATCAACTAATGAAAAACTGTTTTTT. Amino acids: CASKGGLGSTNEKLFF.